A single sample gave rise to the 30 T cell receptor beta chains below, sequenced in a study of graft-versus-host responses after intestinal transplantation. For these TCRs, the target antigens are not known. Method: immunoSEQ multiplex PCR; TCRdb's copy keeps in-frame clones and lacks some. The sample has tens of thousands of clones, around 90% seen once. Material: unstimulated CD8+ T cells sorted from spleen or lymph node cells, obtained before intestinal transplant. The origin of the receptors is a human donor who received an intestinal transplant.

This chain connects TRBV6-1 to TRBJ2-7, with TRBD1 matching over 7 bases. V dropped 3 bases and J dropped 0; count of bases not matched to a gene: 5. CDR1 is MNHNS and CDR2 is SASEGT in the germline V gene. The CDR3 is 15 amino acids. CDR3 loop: CASSDRAGGSYEQYF. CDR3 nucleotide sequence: TGTGCCAGCAGTGATAGGGCAGGGGGCTCCTACGAGCAGTACTTC.

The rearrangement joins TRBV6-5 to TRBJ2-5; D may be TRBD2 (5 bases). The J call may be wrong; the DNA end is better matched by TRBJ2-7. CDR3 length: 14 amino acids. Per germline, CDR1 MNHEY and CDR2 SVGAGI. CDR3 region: CASSLGAGDYEQYF. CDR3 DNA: TGTGCCAGCAGTCTGGGAGCCGGGGACTACGAGCAGTACTTC.

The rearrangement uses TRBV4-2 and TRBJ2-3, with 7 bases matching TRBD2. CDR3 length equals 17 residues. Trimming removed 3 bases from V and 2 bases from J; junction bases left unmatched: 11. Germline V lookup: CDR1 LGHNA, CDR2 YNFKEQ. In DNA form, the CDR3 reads TGTGCCAGCAGCCAGGGTCTGACTAGCCTAACCACAGATACGCAGTATTTT. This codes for CASSQGLTSLTTDTQYF.

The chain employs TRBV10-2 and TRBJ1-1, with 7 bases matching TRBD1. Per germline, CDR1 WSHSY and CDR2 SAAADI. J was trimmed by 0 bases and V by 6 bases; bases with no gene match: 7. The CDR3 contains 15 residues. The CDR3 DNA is TGCGCCAGCAGCCTGAAGACAGGGCTGAACACTGAAGCTTTCTTT. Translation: CASSLKTGLNTEAFF.

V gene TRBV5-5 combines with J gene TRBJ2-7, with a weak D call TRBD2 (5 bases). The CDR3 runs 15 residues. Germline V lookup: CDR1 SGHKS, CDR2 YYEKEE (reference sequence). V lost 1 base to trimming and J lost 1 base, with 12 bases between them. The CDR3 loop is CASSLHSPGSYEQYF. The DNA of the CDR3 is TGTGCCAGCAGCTTGCATTCGCCGGGATCCTACGAGCAGTACTTC.

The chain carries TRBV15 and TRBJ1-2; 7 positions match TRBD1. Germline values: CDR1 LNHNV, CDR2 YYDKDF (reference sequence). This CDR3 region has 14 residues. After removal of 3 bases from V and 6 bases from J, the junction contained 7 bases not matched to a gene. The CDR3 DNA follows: TGTGCCACCAGCAGCGGGACAGAAGACGATGGCTACACCTTC. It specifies CATSSGTEDDGYTF.

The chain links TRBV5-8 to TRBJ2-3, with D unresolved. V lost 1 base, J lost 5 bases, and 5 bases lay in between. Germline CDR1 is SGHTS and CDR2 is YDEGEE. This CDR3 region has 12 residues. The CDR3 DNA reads TGTGCCAGCAGCTTGACTGGAGATACGCAGTATTTT. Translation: CASSLTGDTQYF. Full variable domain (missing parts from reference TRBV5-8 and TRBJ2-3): EAGVTQSPTHLIKTRGQQATLRCSPISGHTSVYWYQQALGLGLQFLLWYDEGEERNRGNFPPRFSGRQFPNYSSELNVNALELEDSALYLCASSLTGDTQYFGPGTRLTVL.

The CDR3 bases are TGTGCCAGCAGTTGGGACAGGAGAAGAAGCTCCTATAATTCACCCCTCCACTTT. It is translated as CASSWDRRRSSYNSPLHF. The rearrangement joins TRBV27 to TRBJ1-6, with 8 bases identical to TRBD1. Unmatched junction bases numbered 8, after V lost 4 bases and J lost 0 bases. The germline CDR1 and CDR2 sequences are MNHEY and SMNVEV (reference sequence). This CDR3 has 18 amino acids.

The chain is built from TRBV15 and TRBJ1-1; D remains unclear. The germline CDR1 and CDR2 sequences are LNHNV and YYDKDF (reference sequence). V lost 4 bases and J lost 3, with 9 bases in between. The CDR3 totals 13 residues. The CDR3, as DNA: TGTGCCACCAGCATGCGGGTATACACTGAAGCTTTCTTT. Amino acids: CATSMRVYTEAFF.

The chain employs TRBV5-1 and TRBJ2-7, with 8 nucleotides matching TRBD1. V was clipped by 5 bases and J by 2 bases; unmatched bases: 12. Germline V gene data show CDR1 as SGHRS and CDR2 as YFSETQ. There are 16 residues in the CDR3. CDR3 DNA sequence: TGCGCCAGCAGTTGGGATGACAGGGGCGCCACCTACGAGCAGTACTTC. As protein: CASSWDDRGATYEQYF.

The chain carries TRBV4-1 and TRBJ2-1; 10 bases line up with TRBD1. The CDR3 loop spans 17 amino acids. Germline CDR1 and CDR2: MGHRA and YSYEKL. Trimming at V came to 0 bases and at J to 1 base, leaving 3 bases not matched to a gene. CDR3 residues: CASSQEGGQGSYNEQFF. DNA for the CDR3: TGCGCCAGCAGCCAAGAAGGGGGACAGGGGTCCTACAATGAGCAGTTCTTC.

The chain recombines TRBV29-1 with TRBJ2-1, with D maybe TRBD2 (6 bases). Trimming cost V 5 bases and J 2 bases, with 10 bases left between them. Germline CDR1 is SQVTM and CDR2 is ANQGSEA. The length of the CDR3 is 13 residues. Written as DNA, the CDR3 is TGCAGCGTTCCGGGGGAGGCCTACAATGAGCAGTTCTTC. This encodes CSVPGEAYNEQFF.

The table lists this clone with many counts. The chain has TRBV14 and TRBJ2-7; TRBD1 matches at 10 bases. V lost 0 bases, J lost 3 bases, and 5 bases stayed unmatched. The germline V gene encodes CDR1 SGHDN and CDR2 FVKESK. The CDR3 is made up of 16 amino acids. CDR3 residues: CASSQEGGQGVYEQYF. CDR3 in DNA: TGTGCCAGCAGCCAAGAGGGAGGACAGGGGGTCTACGAGCAGTACTTC. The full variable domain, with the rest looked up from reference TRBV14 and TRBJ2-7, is EAGVTQFPSHSVIEKGQTVTLRCDPISGHDNLYWYRRVMGKEIKFLLHFVKESKQDESGMPNNRFLAERTGGTYSTLKVQPAELEDSGVYFCASSQEGGQGVYEQYFGPGTRLTVT.

The CDR3 nucleotides read TGTGCCAGCAGTCCCGGGACAGGGGTACGCGAGCAGTACTTC. Its translation is CASSPGTGVREQYF. The chain carries TRBV6-1 and TRBJ2-7, with 10 bases lining up with TRBD1. The CDR3 sequence is 14 residues long. From germline, CDR1 is MNHNS and CDR2 SASEGT. The V segment lost 5 bases and the J segment 6 bases; nucleotides outside the gene matches: 7.

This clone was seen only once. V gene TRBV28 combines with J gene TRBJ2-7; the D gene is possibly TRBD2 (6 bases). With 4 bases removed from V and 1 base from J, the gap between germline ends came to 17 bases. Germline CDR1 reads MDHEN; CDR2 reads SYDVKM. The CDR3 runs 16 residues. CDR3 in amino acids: CASSSSLEGLSYEQYF. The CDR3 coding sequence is TGTGCCAGCAGTTCGAGTTTGGAGGGATTGTCCTACGAGCAGTACTTC. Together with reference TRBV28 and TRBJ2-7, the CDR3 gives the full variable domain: DVKVTQSSRYLVKRTGEKVFLECVQDMDHENMFWYRQDPGLGLRLIYFSYDVKMKEKGDIPEGYSVSREKKERFSLILESASTNQTSMYLCASSSSLEGLSYEQYFGPGTRLTVT.

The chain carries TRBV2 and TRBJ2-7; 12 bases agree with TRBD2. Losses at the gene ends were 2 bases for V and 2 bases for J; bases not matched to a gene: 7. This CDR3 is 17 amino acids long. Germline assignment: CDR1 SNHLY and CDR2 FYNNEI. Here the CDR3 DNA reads TGTGCCAGCAGTGAACCCCGACTAGCGGGAGACCCCTACGAGCAGTACTTC. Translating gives CASSEPRLAGDPYEQYF.

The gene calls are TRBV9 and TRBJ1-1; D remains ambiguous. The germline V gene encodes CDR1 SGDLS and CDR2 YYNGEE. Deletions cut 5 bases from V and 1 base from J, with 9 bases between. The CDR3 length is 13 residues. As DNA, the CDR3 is TGTGCCAGCAGTAAGGGAGGGAACACTGAAGCTTTCTTT. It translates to CASSKGGNTEAFF.

CDR3 sequence: CASSLGGSARYEQYF. CDR3 nucleotide sequence: TGTGCCAGCAGTCTCGGTGGGAGCGCCCGCTACGAGCAGTACTTC. The chain is built from TRBV27 and TRBJ2-7, with D perhaps TRBD2 (5 bases). The CDR3 covers 15 residues. Germline CDR1 reads MNHEY; CDR2 reads SMNVEV (reference sequence). V lost 5 bases, J lost 3 bases, and 17 bases lay in between.

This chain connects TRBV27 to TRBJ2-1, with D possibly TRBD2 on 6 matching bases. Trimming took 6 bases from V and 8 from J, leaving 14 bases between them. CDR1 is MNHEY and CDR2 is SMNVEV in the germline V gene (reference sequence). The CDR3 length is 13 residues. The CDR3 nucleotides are TGTGCCAGCAGCCCCCAGGAGGGCGATGAGCAGTTCTTC. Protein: CASSPQEGDEQFF.

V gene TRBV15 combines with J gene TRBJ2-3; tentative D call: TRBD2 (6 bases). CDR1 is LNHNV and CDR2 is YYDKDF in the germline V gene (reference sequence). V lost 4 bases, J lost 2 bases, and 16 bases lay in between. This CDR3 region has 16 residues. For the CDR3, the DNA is TGTGCCACCAGCATTACGGGAGACTCCTTCACAGATACGCAGTATTTT. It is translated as CATSITGDSFTDTQYF.

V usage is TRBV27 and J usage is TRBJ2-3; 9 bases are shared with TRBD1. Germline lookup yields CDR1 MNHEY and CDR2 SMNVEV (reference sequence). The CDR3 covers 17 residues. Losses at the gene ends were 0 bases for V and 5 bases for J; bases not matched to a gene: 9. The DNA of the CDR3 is TGTGCCAGCAGTTTATCCGACAGGGGACAGGGATTAGATACGCAGTATTTT. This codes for CASSLSDRGQGLDTQYF.

DNA of the CDR3: TGTGCCAGCAGCGTAGTCGCGGGGGGCTCCTACAATGAGCAGTTCTTC. As protein: CASSVVAGGSYNEQFF. This rearrangement joins TRBV9 to TRBJ2-1, with 8 positions matching TRBD2. Germline-derived CDR1 and CDR2 are SGDLS and YYNGEE. This CDR3 contains 16 residues. The J segment lost 0 bases and the V segment lost 0 bases, leaving 2 bases of the junction unmatched.

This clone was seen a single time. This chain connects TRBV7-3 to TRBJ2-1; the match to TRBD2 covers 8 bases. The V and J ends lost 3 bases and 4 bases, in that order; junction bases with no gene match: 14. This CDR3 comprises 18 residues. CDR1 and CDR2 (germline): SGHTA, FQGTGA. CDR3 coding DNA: TGTGCCAGCAGCTTGTGGGGACTAGACAAACCGAAGTACAATGAGCAGTTCTTC. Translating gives CASSLWGLDKPKYNEQFF.

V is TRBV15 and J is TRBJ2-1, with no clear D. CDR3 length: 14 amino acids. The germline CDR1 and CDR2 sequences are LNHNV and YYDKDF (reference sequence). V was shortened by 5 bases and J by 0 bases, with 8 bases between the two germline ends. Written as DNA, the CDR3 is TGTGCCACCAGCCCTCCGGTCTCCTACAATGAGCAGTTCTTC. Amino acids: CATSPPVSYNEQFF. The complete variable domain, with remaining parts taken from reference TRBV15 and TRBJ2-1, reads DAMVIQNPRYQVTQFGKPVTLSCSQTLNHNVMYWYQQKSSQAPKLLFHYYDKDFNNEADTPDNFQSRRPNTSFCFLDIRSPGLGDTAMYLCATSPPVSYNEQFFGPGTRLTVL.

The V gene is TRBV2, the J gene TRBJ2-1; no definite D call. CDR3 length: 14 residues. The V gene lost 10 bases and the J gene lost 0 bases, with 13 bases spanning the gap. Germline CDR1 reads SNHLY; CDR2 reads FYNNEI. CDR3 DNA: TGTGCCATCTCTCCCCGGAGCTCCTACAATGAGCAGTTCTTC. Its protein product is CAISPRSSYNEQFF.

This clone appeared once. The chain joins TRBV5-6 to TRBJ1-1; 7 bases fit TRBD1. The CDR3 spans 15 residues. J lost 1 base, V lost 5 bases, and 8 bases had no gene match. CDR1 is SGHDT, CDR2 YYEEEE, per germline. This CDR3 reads CASSQPGQSNTEAFF. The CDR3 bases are TGTGCCAGCAGTCAACCGGGACAGTCGAACACTGAAGCTTTCTTT.

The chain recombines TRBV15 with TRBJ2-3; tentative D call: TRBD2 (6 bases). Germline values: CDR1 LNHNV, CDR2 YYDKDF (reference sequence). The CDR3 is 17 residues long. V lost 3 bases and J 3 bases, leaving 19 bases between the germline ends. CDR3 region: CATSSLTPPAGTDTQYF. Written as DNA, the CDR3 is TGTGCCACCAGCAGTCTCACCCCCCCGGCGGGGACAGATACGCAGTATTTT.

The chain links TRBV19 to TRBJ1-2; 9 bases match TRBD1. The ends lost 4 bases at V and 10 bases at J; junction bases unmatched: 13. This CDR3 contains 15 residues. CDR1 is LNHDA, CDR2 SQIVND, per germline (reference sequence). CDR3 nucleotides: TGTGCCAGTAGTAGCGGGACAGGGATCGGTCTAGTCTACACCTTC. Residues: CASSSGTGIGLVYTF.

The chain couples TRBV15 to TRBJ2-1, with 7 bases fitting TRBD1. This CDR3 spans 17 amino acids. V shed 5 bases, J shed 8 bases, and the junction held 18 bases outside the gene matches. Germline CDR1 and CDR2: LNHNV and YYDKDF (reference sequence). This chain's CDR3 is CATSQDREDPAGDEQFF. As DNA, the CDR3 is TGTGCCACCAGCCAAGACAGGGAAGATCCAGCTGGCGATGAGCAGTTCTTC.

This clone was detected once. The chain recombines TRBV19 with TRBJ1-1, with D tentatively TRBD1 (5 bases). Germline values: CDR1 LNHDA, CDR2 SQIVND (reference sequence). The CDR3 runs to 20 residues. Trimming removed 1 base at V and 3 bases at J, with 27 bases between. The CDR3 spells CASSIATLVLTRATHTEAFF. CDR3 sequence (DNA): TGTGCCAGTAGTATAGCTACGCTAGTCCTTACCAGGGCAACCCACACTGAAGCTTTCTTT.